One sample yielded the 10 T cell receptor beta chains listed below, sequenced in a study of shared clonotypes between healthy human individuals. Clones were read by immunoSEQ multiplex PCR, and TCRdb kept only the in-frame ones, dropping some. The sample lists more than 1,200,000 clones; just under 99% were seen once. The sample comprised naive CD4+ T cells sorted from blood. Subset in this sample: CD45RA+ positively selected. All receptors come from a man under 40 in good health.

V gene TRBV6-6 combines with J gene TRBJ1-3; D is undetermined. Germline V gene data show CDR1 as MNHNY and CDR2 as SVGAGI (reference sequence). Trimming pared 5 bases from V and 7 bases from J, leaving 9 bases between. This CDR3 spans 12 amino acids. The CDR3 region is CASSTGRNTIYF. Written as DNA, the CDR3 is TGTGCCAGCAGTACCGGTCGGAACACCATATATTTT.

CDR3 coding DNA: TGCGCCAGCAACCCTACAGGGTTGGGCATTCAGTACTTC. As protein: CASNPTGLGIQYF. The rearrangement joins TRBV4-1 to TRBJ2-4, with a possible D match to TRBD1 (6 bases). This CDR3 is built from 13 residues. V lost 7 bases to trimming and J lost 9 bases, with 16 bases between them. Germline CDR1 MGHRA, CDR2 YSYEKL.

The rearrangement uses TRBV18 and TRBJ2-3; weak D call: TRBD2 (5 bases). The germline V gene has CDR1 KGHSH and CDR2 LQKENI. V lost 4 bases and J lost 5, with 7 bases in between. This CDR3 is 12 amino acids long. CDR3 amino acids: CASSQGEDTQYF. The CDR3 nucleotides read TGTGCCAGCTCACAGGGAGAAGATACGCAGTATTTT. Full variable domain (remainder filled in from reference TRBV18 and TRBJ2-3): NAGVMQNPRHLVRRRGQEARLRCSPMKGHSHVYWYRQLPEEGLKFMVYLQKENIIDESGMPKERFSAEFPKEGPSILRIQQVVRGDSAAYFCASSQGEDTQYFGPGTRLTVL.

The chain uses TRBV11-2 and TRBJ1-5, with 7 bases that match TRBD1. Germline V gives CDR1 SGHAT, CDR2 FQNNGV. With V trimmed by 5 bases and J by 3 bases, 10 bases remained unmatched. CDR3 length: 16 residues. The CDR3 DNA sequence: TGTGCCAGCAGCCAATTCAGGGGGACCAACAATCAGCCCCAGCATTTT. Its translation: CASSQFRGTNNQPQHF.

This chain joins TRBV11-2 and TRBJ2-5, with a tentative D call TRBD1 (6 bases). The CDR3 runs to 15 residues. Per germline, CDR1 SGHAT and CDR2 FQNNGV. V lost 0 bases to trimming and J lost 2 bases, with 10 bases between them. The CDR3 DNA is TGTGCCAGCAGCTTAGATGGGACAACTCAAGAGACCCAGTACTTC. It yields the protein CASSLDGTTQETQYF.

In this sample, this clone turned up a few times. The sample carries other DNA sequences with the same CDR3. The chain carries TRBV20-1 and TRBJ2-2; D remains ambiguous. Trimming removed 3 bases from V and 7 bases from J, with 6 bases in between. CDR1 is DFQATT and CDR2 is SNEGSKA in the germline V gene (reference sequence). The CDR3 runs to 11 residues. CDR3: CSARRSGELFF. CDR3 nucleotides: TGCAGTGCTAGGAGGAGCGGGGAGCTGTTTTTT.

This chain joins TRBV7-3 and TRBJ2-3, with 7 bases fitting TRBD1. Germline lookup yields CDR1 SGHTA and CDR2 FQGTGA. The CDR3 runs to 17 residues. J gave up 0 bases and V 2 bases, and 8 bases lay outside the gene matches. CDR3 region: CASSLYKGAPSTDTQYF. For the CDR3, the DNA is TGTGCCAGCAGCTTATACAAGGGGGCGCCGAGCACAGATACGCAGTATTTT.

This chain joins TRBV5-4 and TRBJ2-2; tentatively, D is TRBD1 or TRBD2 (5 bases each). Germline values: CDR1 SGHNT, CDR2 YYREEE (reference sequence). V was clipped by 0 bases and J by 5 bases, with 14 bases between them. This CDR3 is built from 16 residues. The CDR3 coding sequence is TGTGCCAGCAGCTTGGGCGCGAGGGACGCGACCGGGGAGCTGTTTTTT. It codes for CASSLGARDATGELFF.

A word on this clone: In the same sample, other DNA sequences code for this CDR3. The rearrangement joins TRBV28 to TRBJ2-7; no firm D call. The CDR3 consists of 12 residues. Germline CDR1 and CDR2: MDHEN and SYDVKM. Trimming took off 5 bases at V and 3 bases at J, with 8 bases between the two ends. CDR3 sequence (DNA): TGTGCCAGCAGTCTCGGCTTCTACGAGCAGTACTTC. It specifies CASSLGFYEQYF. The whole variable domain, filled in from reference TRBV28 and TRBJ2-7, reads DVKVTQSSRYLVKRTGEKVFLECVQDMDHENMFWYRQDPGLGLRLIYFSYDVKMKEKGDIPEGYSVSREKKERFSLILESASTNQTSMYLCASSLGFYEQYFGPGTRLTVT.

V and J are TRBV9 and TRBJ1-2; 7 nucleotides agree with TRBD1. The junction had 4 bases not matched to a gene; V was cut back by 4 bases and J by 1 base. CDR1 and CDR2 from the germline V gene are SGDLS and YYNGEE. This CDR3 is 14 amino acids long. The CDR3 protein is CASSPRQGNYGYTF. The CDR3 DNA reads TGTGCCAGCAGCCCCCGACAGGGTAACTATGGCTACACCTTC.